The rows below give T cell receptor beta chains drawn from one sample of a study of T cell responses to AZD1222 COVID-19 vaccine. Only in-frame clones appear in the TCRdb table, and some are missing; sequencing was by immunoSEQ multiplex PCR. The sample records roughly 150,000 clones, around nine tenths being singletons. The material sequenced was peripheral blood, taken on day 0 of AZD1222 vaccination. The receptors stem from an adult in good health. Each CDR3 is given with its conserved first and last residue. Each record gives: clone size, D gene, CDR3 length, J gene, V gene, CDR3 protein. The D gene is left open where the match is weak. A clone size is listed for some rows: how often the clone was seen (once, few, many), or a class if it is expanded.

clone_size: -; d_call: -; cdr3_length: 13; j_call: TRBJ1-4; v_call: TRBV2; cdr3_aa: CASNPREGTKLFF
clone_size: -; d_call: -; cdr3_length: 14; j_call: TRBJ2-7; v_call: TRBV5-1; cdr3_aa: CASREETGPYEQYF
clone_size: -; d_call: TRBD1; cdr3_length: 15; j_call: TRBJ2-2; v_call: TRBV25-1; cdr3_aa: CASSPTGWGTGELFF
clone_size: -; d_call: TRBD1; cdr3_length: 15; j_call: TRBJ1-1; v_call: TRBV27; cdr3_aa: CASSSGQAGYTEAFF
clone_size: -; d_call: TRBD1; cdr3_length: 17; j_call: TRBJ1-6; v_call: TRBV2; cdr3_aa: CASSESRDRVEDSPLHF
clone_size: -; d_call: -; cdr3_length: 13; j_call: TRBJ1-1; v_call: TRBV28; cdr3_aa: CASSLVTNTEAFF
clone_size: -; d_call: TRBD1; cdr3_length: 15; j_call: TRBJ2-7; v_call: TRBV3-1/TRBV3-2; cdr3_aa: CASSQGGTGDNRGYF
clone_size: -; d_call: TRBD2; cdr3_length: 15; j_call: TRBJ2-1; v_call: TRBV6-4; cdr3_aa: CASSDSEAGWNEQFF
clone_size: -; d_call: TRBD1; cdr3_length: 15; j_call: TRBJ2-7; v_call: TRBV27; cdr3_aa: CASSPLRDRGYEQYF
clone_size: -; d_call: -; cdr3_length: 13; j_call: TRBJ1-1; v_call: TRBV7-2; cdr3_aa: CASSFIVIGEAFF
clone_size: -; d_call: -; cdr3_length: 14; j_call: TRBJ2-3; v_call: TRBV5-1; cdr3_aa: CASSLSRDRDTQYF
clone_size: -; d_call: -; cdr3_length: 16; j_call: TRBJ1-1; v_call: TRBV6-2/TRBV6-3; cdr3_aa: CASSVRDYTLNTEAFF
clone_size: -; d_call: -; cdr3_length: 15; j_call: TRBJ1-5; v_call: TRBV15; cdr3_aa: CATSRDLLGRQPQHF
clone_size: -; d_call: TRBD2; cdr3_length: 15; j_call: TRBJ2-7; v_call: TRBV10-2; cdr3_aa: CASSEPSGGSYEQYF
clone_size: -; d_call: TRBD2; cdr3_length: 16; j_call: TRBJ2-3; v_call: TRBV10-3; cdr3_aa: CAISAGTSGGTDTQYF
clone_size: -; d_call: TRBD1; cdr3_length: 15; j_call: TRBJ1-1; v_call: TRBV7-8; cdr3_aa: CASSVYTGGNTEAFF
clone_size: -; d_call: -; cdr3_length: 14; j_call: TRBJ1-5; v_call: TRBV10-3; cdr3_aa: CAISTGGSNQPQHF
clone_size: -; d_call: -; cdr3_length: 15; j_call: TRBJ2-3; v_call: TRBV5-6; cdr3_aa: CASSFLDRSTDTQYF
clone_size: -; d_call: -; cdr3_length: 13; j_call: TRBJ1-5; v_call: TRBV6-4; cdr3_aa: CASSEGINQPQHF
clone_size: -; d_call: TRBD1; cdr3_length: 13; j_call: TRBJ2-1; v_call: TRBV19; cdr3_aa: CASRTGGGNEQFF
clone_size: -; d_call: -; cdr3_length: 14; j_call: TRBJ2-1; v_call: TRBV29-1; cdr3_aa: CSGLSGMAYNEQFF
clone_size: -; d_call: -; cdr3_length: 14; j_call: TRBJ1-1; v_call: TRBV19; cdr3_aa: CASSAGTANTEAFF
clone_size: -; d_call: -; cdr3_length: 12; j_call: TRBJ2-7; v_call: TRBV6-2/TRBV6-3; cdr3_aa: CASSVSSYEQYF
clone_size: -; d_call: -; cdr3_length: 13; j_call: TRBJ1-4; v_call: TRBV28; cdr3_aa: CAIGLFGREKLFF
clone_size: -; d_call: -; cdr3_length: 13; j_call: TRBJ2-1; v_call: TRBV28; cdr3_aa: CASSLGVSNEQFF
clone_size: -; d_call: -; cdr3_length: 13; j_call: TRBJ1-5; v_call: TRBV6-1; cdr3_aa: CASSDRQYQPQHF
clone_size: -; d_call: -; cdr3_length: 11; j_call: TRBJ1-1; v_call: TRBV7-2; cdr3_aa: CASSLTSRAFF
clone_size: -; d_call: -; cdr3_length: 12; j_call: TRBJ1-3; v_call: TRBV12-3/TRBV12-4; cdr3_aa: CASTGRGNTIYF
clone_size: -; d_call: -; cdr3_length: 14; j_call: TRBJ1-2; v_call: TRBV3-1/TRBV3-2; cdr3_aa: CASSRADTDYGYTF
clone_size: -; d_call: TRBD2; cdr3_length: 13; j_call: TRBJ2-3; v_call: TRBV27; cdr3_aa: CASSFVTGGVQYF
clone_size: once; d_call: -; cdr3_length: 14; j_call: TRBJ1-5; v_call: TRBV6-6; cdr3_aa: CASTEGPIGQPQHF
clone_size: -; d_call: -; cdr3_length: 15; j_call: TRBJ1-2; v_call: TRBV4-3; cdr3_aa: CASSQDSNSNYGYTF
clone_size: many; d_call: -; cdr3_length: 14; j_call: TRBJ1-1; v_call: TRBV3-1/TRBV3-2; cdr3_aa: CASSTQGRDTEAFF
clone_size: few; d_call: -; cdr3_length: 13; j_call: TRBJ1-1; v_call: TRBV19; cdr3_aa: CASSMTAGTEAFF
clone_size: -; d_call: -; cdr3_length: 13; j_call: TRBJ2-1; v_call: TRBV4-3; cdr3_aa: CASSQGAGNEQFF
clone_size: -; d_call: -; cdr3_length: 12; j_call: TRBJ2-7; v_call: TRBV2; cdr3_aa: CASSDLFYEQYF
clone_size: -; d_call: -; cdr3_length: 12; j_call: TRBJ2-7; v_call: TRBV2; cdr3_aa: CASSGQQYEQYF
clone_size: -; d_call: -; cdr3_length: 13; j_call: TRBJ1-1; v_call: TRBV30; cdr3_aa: CAWSRQLSTEAFF
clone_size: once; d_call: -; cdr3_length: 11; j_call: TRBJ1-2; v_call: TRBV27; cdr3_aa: CASKGNYGYTF
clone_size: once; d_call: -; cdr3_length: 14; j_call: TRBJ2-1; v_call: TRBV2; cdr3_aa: CASKEDHSYNEQFF
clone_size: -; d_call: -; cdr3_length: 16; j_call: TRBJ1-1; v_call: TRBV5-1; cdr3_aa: CASSFNPVGLNTEAFF
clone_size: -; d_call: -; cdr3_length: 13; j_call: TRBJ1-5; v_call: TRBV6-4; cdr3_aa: CASSDSSNQPQHF
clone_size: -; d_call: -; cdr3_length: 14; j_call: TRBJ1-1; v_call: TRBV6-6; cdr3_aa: CASSYSRGATEAFF
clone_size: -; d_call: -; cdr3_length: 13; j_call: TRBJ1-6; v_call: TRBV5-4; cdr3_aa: CASSLDSNSPLHF
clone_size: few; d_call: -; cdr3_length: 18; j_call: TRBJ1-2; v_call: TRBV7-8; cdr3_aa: CASSSKSMMDAFNYGYTF
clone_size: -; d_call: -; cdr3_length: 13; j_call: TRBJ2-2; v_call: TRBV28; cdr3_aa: CASSLGLLGELFF
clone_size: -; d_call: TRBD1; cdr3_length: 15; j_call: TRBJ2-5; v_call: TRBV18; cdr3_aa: CASSTDRGRRETQYF
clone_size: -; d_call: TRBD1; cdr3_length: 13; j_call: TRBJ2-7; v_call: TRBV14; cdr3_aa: CASSRTGVYEQYF
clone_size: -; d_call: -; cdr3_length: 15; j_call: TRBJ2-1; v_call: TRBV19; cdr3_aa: CASSIEGGSYNEQFF
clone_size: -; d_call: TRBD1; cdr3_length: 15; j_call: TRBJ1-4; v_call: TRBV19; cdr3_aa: CASSAPGQGGEKLFF
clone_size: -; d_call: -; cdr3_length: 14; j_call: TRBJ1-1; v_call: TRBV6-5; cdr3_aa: CASRIPQGATEAFF
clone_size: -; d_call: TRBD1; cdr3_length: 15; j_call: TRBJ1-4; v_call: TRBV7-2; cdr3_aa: CASSLGGTEGDRLFF
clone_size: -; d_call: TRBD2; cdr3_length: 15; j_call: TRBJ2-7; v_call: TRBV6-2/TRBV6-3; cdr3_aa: CASSTLGLLSYEQYF